In this sample, the clone carrying this T cell receptor beta chain turned up many times. In TCRdb, the RT-PCR reads were re-called with MiXCR into one record per CDR3 protein. This table has more than 600,000 distinct CDR3 sequences, 14% appearing once. Germline V gene sequence: CDR1 LNHNV, CDR2 YYDKDF (reference sequence). Trimming at V came to 8 bases and at J to 1 base, leaving 5 bases not matched to a gene. The CDR3 totals 16 residues. Specimen: memory CD4+ T cells from blood. This clonotype was obtained from a female donor in good health, serving as a healthy control. J is TRBJ2-2 and V is TRBV15, with 12 bases that match TRBD1. The CDR3 loop reads CATSRDRGLNTGELFF. The DNA of the CDR3 is TGTGCCACCTCCCGGGACAGGGGGCTGAACACCGGGGAGCTGTTTTTT.